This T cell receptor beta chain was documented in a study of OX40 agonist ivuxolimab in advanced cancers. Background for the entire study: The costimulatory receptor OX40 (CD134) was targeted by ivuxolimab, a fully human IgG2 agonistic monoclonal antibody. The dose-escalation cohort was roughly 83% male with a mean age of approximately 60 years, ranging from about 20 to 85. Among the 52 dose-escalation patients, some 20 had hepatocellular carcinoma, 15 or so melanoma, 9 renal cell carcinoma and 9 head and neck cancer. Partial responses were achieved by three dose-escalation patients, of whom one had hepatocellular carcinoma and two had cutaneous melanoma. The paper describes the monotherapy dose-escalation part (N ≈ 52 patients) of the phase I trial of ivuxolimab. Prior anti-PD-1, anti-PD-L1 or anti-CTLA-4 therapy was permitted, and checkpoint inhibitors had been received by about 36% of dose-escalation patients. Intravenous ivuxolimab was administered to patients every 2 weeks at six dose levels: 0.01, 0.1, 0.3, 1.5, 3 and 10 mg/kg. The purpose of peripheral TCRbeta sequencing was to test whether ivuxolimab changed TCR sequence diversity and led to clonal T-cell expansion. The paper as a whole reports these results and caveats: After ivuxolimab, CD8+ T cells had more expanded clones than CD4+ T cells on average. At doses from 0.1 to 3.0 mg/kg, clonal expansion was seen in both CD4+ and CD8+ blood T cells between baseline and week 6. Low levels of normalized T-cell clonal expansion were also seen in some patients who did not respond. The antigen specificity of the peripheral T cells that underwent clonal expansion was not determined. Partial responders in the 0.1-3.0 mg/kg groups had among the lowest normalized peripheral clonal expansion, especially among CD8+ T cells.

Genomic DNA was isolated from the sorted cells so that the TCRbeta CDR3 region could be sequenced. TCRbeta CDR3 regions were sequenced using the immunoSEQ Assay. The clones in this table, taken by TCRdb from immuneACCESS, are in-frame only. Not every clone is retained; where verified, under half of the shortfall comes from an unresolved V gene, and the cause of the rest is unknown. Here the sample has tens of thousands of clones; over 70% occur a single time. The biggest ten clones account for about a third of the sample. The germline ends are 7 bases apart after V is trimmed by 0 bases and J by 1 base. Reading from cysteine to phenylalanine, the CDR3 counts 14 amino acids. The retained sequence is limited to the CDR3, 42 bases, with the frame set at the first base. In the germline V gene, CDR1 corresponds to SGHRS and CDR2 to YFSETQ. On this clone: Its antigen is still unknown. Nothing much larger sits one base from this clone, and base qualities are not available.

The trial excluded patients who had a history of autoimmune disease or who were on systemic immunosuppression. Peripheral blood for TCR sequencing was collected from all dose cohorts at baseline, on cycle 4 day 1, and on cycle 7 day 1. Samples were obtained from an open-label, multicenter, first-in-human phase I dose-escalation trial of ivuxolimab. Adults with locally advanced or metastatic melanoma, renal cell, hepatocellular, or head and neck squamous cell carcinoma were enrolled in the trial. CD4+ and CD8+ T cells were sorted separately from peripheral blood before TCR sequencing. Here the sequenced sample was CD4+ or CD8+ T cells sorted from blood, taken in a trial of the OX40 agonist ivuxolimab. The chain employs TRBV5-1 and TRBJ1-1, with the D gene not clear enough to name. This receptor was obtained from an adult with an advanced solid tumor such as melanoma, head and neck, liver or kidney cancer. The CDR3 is CASSLEAGNTEAFF. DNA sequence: TGCGCCAGCAGCTTGGAGGCAGGGAACACTGAAGCTTTCTTT. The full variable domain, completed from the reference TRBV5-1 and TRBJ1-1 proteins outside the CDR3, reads KAGVTQTPRYLIKTRGQQVTLSCSPISGHRSVSWYQQTPGQGLQFLFEYFSETQRNKGNFPGRFSGRQFSNSRSEMNVSTLELGDSALYLCASSLEAGNTEAFFGQGTRLTVV.